Listed below are T cell receptor beta chains from one sample, sequenced in a study of T-cell reconstitution after alpha-beta-depleted transplantation in children. TCRdb used MiXCR to reprocess the PCR reads, holding one entry per CDR3 protein. The sample includes some 500,000 distinct CDR3 sequences, about a sixth of them seen just once. The sample was PBMCs from the stem cell graft donor, taken from the stem cell graft. Source of these receptors: a human donor who donated a stem cell graft to a child with acute lymphoblastic leukemia. Each CDR3 is given with its conserved first and last residue. D genes are given only for firm matches.

D gene: TRBD2; J gene: TRBJ2-5; V gene: TRBV5-1; CDR3 protein: CASSPRVAGLGIAETQYF
D gene: -; J gene: TRBJ1-1; V gene: TRBV18; CDR3 protein: CASSPGTRVVNTEAFF
D gene: TRBD2; J gene: TRBJ2-5; V gene: TRBV4-1; CDR3 protein: CASSQDIRGRHLETQYF
D gene: -; J gene: TRBJ1-5; V gene: TRBV10-3; CDR3 protein: CAISLVGGLQPQHF
D gene: -; J gene: TRBJ2-7; V gene: TRBV5-1; CDR3 protein: CASSLDPGTVLEQYF
D gene: -; J gene: TRBJ2-7; V gene: TRBV12-3/TRBV12-4; CDR3 protein: CASSFEQSYEQYF
D gene: TRBD1; J gene: TRBJ2-5; V gene: TRBV20-1; CDR3 protein: CSARGPGTGGRETQYF
D gene: TRBD1; J gene: TRBJ1-3; V gene: TRBV29-1; CDR3 protein: CSVTGTASGNTIYF
D gene: -; J gene: TRBJ2-5; V gene: TRBV15; CDR3 protein: CATTQERLGAFAETQYF
D gene: TRBD1; J gene: TRBJ1-2; V gene: TRBV5-4; CDR3 protein: CASSAGQGGDGYTF
D gene: -; J gene: TRBJ2-5; V gene: TRBV5-6; CDR3 protein: CASSPIYRTRETQYF
D gene: -; J gene: TRBJ2-4; V gene: TRBV20-1; CDR3 protein: CSARDIIYGIQYF